This T cell receptor beta chain originates from a study of cytomegalovirus exposure and HLA in healthy donors. Findings of the study overall: For most TCR beta V segments, an earlier analysis put the productive rate at about 87% or about 30% of the time.

CDR3 size: 14 residues. V lost 6 bases, J lost 6 bases, and 17 bases lay in between. Per germline, CDR1 MNHEY and CDR2 SMNVEV (reference sequence). About this clone: Its target is unknown.

Primers for the PCR totalled 60 Vbeta and 13 Jbeta. Clones were read by immunoSEQ multiplex PCR, and TCRdb kept only the in-frame ones, dropping some. This table lists 100,000 to 150,000 clones. The chain uses TRBV27 and TRBJ1-2; D unclear. This TCR was sampled from a man between 18 and 35 years old in good health and CMV-seronegative. Sequencing was done on a sample of PBMCs. The CDR3 coding sequence is TGTGCCAGCAGCAGGACTCAACTGAAGGATGGCTACACCTTC. Protein: CASSRTQLKDGYTF.